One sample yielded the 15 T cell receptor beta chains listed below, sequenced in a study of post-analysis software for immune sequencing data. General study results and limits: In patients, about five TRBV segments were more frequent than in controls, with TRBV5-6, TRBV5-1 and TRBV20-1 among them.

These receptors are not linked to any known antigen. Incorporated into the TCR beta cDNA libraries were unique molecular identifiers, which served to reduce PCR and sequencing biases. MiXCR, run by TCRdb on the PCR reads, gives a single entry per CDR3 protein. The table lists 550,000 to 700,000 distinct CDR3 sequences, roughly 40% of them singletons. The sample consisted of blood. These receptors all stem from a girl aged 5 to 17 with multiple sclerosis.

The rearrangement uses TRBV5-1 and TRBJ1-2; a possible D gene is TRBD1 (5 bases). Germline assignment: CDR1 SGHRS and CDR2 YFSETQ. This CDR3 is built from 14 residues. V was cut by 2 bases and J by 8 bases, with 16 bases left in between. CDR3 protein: CASSLAAPRDGYTF. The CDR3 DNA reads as TGCGCCAGCAGCTTAGCGGCCCCGAGGGACGGCTACACCTTC.

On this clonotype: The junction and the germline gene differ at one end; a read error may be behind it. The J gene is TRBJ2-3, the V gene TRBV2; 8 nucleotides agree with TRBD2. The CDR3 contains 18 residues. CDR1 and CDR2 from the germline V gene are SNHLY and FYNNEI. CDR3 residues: CASGRVAGPRKAPDMQYF. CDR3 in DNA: TGTGCCAGCGGGAGGGTAGCGGGACCCCGGAAGGCCCCAGATATGCAGTATTTT.

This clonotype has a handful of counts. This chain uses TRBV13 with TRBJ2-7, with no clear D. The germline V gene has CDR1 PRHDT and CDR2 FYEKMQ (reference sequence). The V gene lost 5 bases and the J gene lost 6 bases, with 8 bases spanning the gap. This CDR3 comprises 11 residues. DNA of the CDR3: TGTGCCAGCAGCCGTTACTCCGAGCAGTACTTC. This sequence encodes CASSRYSEQYF.

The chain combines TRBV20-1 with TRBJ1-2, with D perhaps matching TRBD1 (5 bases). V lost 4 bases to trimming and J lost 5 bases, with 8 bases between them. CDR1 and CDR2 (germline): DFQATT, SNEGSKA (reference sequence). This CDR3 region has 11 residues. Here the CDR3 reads CSAKSGYGYTF. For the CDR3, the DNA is TGCAGTGCTAAATCAGGGTATGGCTACACCTTC.

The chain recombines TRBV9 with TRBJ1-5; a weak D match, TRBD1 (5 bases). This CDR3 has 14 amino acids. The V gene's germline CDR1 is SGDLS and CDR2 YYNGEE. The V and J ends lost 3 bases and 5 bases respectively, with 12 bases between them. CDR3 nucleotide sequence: TGTGCCAGCAGCGAGGGGACCAGGGATCAGCCCCAGCATTTT. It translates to CASSEGTRDQPQHF.

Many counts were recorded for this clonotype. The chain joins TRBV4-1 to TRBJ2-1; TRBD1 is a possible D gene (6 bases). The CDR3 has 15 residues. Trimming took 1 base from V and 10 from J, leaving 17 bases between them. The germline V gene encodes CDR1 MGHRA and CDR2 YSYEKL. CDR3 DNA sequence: TGCGCCAGCAGCCAAGTCACAGGGTGGAGTTGGGAGCAGTTCTTC. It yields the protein CASSQVTGWSWEQFF.

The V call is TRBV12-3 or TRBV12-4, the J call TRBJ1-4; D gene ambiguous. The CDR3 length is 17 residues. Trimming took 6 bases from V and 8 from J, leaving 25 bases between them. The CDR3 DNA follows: TGTGCCAGCAGCCACATCGATATAACAGTGGACTTAGAAAAACTGTTTTTT. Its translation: CASSHIDITVDLEKLFF.

CDR3 coding DNA: TGTGCCACCAGTGATAGCACCGGGGGGAGCAATGAGCAGTTCTTC. Residues: CATSDSTGGSNEQFF. The chain recombines TRBV24-1 with TRBJ2-1; 7 bases are shared with TRBD2. CDR1 KGHDR and CDR2 SFDVKD come from the germline V gene. The CDR3 has 15 residues. V lost 3 bases, J lost 6 bases, and 7 bases stayed unmatched.

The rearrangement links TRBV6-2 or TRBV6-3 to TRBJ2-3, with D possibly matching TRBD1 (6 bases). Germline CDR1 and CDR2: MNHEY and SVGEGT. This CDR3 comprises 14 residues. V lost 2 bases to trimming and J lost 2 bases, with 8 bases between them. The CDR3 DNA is TGTGCCAGCAGTTACCGGGACACCACAGATACGCAGTATTTT. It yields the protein CASSYRDTTDTQYF.

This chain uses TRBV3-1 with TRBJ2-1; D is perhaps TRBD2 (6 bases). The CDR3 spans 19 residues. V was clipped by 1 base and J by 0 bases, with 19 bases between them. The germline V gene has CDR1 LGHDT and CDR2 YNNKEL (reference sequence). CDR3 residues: CASSQGFFAGKSSYNEQFF. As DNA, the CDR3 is TGTGCCAGCAGCCAAGGCTTCTTCGCGGGAAAGAGCTCCTACAATGAGCAGTTCTTC.

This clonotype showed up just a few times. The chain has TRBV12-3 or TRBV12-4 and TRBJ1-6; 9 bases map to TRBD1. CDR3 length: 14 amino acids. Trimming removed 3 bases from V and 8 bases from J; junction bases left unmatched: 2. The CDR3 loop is CASSLRTGDSPLHF. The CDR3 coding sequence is TGTGCCAGCAGTTTGAGGACAGGGGATTCACCCCTCCACTTT.

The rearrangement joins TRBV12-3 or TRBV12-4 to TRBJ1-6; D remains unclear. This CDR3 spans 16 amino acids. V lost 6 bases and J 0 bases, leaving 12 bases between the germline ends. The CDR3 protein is CASRSRSSSYNSPLHF. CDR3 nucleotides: TGTGCCAGCAGATCGAGATCCAGCTCCTATAATTCACCCCTCCACTTT.

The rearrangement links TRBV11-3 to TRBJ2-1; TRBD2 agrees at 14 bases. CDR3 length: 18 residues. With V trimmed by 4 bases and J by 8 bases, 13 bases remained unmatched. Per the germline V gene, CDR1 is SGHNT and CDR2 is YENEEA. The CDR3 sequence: CASSSHRLAGGSTDEQFF. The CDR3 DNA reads TGTGCCAGCAGCTCCCATCGACTAGCGGGAGGGAGCACGGATGAGCAGTTCTTC.

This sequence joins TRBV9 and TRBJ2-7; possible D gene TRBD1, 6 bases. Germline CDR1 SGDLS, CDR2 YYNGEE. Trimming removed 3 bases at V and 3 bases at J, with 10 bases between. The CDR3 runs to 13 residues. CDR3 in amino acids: CASSAGQHYEQYF. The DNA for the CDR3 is TGTGCCAGCAGCGCAGGACAGCACTACGAGCAGTACTTC.

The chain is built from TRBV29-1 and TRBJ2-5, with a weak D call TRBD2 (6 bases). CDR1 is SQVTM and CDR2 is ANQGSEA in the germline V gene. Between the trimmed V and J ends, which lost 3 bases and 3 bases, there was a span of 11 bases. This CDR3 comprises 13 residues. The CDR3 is CSVEDYTEETQYF. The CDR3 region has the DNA TGCAGCGTTGAGGACTATACAGAAGAGACCCAGTACTTC.